This T cell receptor beta chain emerged from a study of blood T cell repertoires in COVID-19. The V end was cut by 4 bases, the J end by 0 bases, with 9 bases between. The CDR3 sequence is 14 residues long. CDR1 is LGHDT, CDR2 YNNKEL, per germline (reference sequence). Profiling relied on immunoSEQ multiplex PCR, and the TCRdb table lists in-frame clones only, not all of them. The data hold 200,000 to 300,000 clones, with roughly 81% observed a single time. While infection was still active, Seattle patients were enrolled and then followed longitudinally. V is TRBV3-1 (or the pseudogene TRBV3-2) and J is TRBJ1-1, with D maybe TRBD1 (6 bases). The sequencing input was peripheral blood. The receptor comes from a woman older than 75 with COVID-19, enrolled during active disease. CDR3 nucleotide sequence: TGTGCCAGCAGCCTTCAGGGGATGAACACTGAAGCTTTCTTT. Protein sequence: CASSLQGMNTEAFF.